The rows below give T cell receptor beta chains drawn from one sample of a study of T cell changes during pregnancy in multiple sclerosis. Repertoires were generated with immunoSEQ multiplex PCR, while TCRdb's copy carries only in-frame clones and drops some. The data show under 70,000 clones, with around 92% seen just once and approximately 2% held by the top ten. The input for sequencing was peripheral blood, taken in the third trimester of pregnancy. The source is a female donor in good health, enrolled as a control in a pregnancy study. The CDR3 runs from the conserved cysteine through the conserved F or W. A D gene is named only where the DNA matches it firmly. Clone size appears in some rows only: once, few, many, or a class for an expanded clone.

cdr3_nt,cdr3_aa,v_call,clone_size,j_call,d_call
TGTGCCAGCAGCTTAAAGGAGGGGCGCGTATATGGCTACACCTTC,CASSLKEGRVYGYTF,TRBV11-1,NA,TRBJ1-2,NA
TGTGCCAGCAGCTCACGGAGGATTGGAGATAGGGAGACCCAGTACTTC,CASSSRRIGDRETQYF,TRBV2,few,TRBJ2-5,NA
TGTGCCAGCAGCCTTACAGGGAGCTCTGGAAACACCATATATTTT,CASSLTGSSGNTIYF,TRBV7-2,NA,TRBJ1-3,NA
TGTGCCAGCAGTGGACAGGCGCCCGGGGAGCTGTTTTTT,CASSGQAPGELFF,TRBV2,NA,TRBJ2-2,NA
TGTGCCAGCAACCACCCTAGCTCCTATAATTCACCCCTCCACTTT,CASNHPSSYNSPLHF,TRBV7-2,NA,TRBJ1-6,NA
TGTGCCAGCAGTTTGTATAGTTACACTGAAGCTTTCTTT,CASSLYSYTEAFF,TRBV28,NA,TRBJ1-1,NA
TGTGCCAGCCAGATGACAGGGTCACTCTACAATGAGCAGTTCTTC,CASQMTGSLYNEQFF,TRBV4-2,NA,TRBJ2-1,TRBD1
TGTGCCGCGGGGGGGTATGGCTACACCTTC,CAAGGYGYTF,TRBV28,NA,TRBJ1-2,NA
TGTGCCAGCAGTCTTACTAACTATGGCTACACCTTC,CASSLTNYGYTF,TRBV6-4,NA,TRBJ1-2,NA
TGTGCCAGCAGTGAAGGCGGAGGGGCTAATGAAAAACTGTTTTTT,CASSEGGGANEKLFF,TRBV25-1,NA,TRBJ1-4,NA
TGTGCTAGTGGTTTGGTCCGACAGACCGGGGAGCTGTTTTTT,CASGLVRQTGELFF,TRBV12-5,NA,TRBJ2-2,NA
TGTGCCAGCAGTGAACCGGGGAACACCGGGGAGCTGTTTTTT,CASSEPGNTGELFF,TRBV25-1,NA,TRBJ2-2,NA
TGTGCCAGCACCGCCGAGGGTGAAAAACTGTTTTTT,CASTAEGEKLFF,TRBV5-6,NA,TRBJ1-4,NA
TGTGCCACCAGCAGAGGAGGCGGCAATCAGCCCCAGCATTTT,CATSRGGGNQPQHF,TRBV15,once,TRBJ1-5,NA
TGTGCCAGCAGACCCGGAGGGCCGGCCAATGAGCAGTTCTTC,CASRPGGPANEQFF,TRBV7-9,NA,TRBJ2-1,NA
TGTGCCAGCAGCTTAGACAGCCAGTATGGCTACACCTTC,CASSLDSQYGYTF,TRBV7-2,NA,TRBJ1-2,NA
TGTGCCAGCAGGACTAGCGGGAGTACCTACAATGAGCAGTTCTTC,CASRTSGSTYNEQFF,TRBV28,NA,TRBJ2-1,TRBD2
TGTGCCAGCAGCGTAGGCGGACTGACCTCCTACAATGAGCAGTTCTTC,CASSVGGLTSYNEQFF,TRBV9,NA,TRBJ2-1,NA
TGTGAAGCGGGGGGCACAGATACGCAGTATTTT,CEAGGTDTQYF,TRBV30,NA,TRBJ2-3,TRBD2
TGTGCCAGCACCAGCCGAGGAAACTACAATGAGCAGTTCTTC,CASTSRGNYNEQFF,TRBV6-5,NA,TRBJ2-1,NA
TGTGCCAGCAGTTTCACGGGAGTTGGGGTTGATGAGCAGTTCTTC,CASSFTGVGVDEQFF,TRBV28,NA,TRBJ2-1,NA
TGTGCCAGCAGCTTGGAATTGGGGGGACTTCAGCCCCAGCATTTT,CASSLELGGLQPQHF,TRBV5-8,NA,TRBJ1-5,NA
TGTGCCAGTAGGTCTATGGGTCGGGGGGGCGGAGGTCAGCCCCAGCATTTT,CASRSMGRGGGGQPQHF,TRBV19,NA,TRBJ1-5,NA
TGTGCCAGCAGCCAAGCCCGGACTAGCGGGGCCGAGCAGTTCTTC,CASSQARTSGAEQFF,TRBV4-2,NA,TRBJ2-1,TRBD2
TGTGCCAGCAGTTATAGTGGAAAGCGGAATGAAAAACTGTTTTTT,CASSYSGKRNEKLFF,TRBV6-5,NA,TRBJ1-4,NA
TGTGCCAGCAGCTTAGCGCTACAGGGGAGAAATGAGCAGTTCTTC,CASSLALQGRNEQFF,TRBV11-3,once,TRBJ2-1,TRBD1
TGTGCCAGCAGCTTGTTTCCAGGGGTCGGGCATCCTCAGCCCCAGCATTTT,CASSLFPGVGHPQPQHF,TRBV7-9,NA,TRBJ1-5,NA
TGTGCCAGCAGCCCTACGACAGGGTTAAACACTGAAGCTTTCTTT,CASSPTTGLNTEAFF,TRBV11-1,once,TRBJ1-1,TRBD1
TGTGCCATCAGGGGCAATGGAAACACCATATATTTT,CAIRGNGNTIYF,TRBV10-3,NA,TRBJ1-3,NA
TGTGCCAGCAGTCTTGACAGGGGGCAGGCCCAGTACTTC,CASSLDRGQAQYF,TRBV6-5,NA,TRBJ2-5,TRBD1
TGTGCCAGTGCTTCCAGGCGAATCTACAATGAGCAGTTCTTC,CASASRRIYNEQFF,TRBV19,NA,TRBJ2-1,NA
TGTGCCAGCAGCCACCCAGGGGGCGCAACTAATGAAAAACTGTTTTTT,CASSHPGGATNEKLFF,TRBV16,NA,TRBJ1-4,TRBD1
TGTGCCAGCAGCTTACCGACAGGGGACGGTGAAAAACTGTTTTTT,CASSLPTGDGEKLFF,TRBV7-9,NA,TRBJ1-4,TRBD1
TGTGCCAGCAGCGCAGGACACGGTTACGAGCAGTACTTC,CASSAGHGYEQYF,TRBV5-8,once,TRBJ2-7,NA
TGCGCCAGCAGCCTGTCGCCGGGCACAGATACGCAGTATTTT,CASSLSPGTDTQYF,TRBV5-1,NA,TRBJ2-3,NA
TGTGCCAGTAGTGGGGAGATGGCCAATGAGCAGTTCTTC,CASSGEMANEQFF,TRBV19,NA,TRBJ2-1,NA
TGTGCCAGCAGCTTAGAAGCTTACGACAACAATGAGCAGTTCTTC,CASSLEAYDNNEQFF,TRBV7-8,NA,TRBJ2-1,NA
TGCAGCGTTGACGACAGGGGGAAAAACATTCAGTACTTC,CSVDDRGKNIQYF,TRBV29-1,NA,TRBJ2-4,TRBD1
TGTGCCAGCACCATGGGGGGGGGAGATACGCAGTATTTT,CASTMGGGDTQYF,TRBV6-1,NA,TRBJ2-3,TRBD2
TGCGCCAGCAGCCATACGGGAGGCTACGAGCAGTACTTC,CASSHTGGYEQYF,TRBV4-1,NA,TRBJ2-7,TRBD2
TGTGCCAGCCGGGTCCTCCTTGAGCAGTTCTTC,CASRVLLEQFF,TRBV2,NA,TRBJ2-1,NA
TGTGCCACCAGCAGAGAGGGACTAGCGGCATCTCAAGAGACCCAGTACTTC,CATSREGLAASQETQYF,TRBV15,NA,TRBJ2-5,TRBD2
TGTGCCAGTAGTAGGAGCGGCAGGGGGAACACTGAAGCTTTCTTT,CASSRSGRGNTEAFF,TRBV19,NA,TRBJ1-1,NA
TGCGCCAGCAGCGCCCGAGGGGGCGGGAACACAGATACGCAGTATTTT,CASSARGGGNTDTQYF,TRBV5-1,NA,TRBJ2-3,NA
TGTGCCAGCAGTAGACATACATCCTACAATGAGCAGTTCTTC,CASSRHTSYNEQFF,TRBV2,NA,TRBJ2-1,NA
TGTGCCAGCAGCGTAGGGGCCCTTCAGCCCCAGCATTTT,CASSVGALQPQHF,TRBV9,NA,TRBJ1-5,NA
TGTGCCAGCTCACCACTGGGACAGGGGTATCAGCCCCAGCATTTT,CASSPLGQGYQPQHF,TRBV18,NA,TRBJ1-5,TRBD1
TGTGCCAGCAGTTACTTGGGGGCGAGGGACACTGAAGCTTTCTTT,CASSYLGARDTEAFF,TRBV6-5,NA,TRBJ1-1,NA
TGTGCCAGCAGCTCTACCGGCGGGGGCTCCCTAGACTACGAGCAGTACTTC,CASSSTGGGSLDYEQYF,TRBV7-9,NA,TRBJ2-7,NA
TGTGCCAGCAGCCAAATTCCGGGAATTGAAGCTTTCTTT,CASSQIPGIEAFF,TRBV14,NA,TRBJ1-1,NA
TGCAGCGTCGGAGTTTCGGCTGGAAACACCATATATTTT,CSVGVSAGNTIYF,TRBV29-1,NA,TRBJ1-3,NA
TGTGCCAACTGTCCCCAGGTTCATAATGAAAAACTGTTTTTT,CANCPQVHNEKLFF,TRBV7-6,NA,TRBJ1-4,NA
TGCGCCAGCAGCTTGGGAACAGGGGTGGGAGATACGCAGTATTTT,CASSLGTGVGDTQYF,TRBV5-1,NA,TRBJ2-3,TRBD1
TGCAGCGTGTGGACAGGGGAAGAGACCCAGTACTTC,CSVWTGEETQYF,TRBV29-1,NA,TRBJ2-5,TRBD1
TGCGCCAGCAGTCCGGGACTCCAAGAGACCCAGTACTTC,CASSPGLQETQYF,TRBV5-1,NA,TRBJ2-5,NA
TGTGCCAGCCGAGGGGAGGGAGAGTCGCGGGAGCAGTTCTTC,CASRGEGESREQFF,TRBV28,NA,TRBJ2-1,TRBD2
TGTGCCACCAGCAGCGGACAGGGCCAGGAGACCCAGTACTTC,CATSSGQGQETQYF,TRBV15,NA,TRBJ2-5,TRBD1
TGCGCCAGCAGCAAATGGACAGGGGACATGAACACTGAAGCTTTCTTT,CASSKWTGDMNTEAFF,TRBV5-1,NA,TRBJ1-1,TRBD1
TGCGCCAGCAGCTTGCTCGGGGGGGGAGGCGAGCAGTTCTTC,CASSLLGGGGEQFF,TRBV5-1,NA,TRBJ2-1,TRBD2